This TCR beta chain is drawn from a study of regulatory T cells in long-lasting Graves disease. Arm-PCR of CDR3 regions and iRepertoire HTBI primers were used to build TCR beta libraries. One entry per CDR3 protein results from TCRdb running MiXCR on the multiplex PCR reads. The table shows approximately 470,000 distinct CDR3 sequences, with 16% occurring only once. This CDR3 is built from 16 residues. Per germline, CDR1 MNHEY and CDR2 SMNVEV (reference sequence). V was clipped by 6 bases and J by 3 bases, with 18 bases between them. A word on this clonotype: A read error may explain this, as a much larger clone is one base away.

Time point described: newly diagnosed GD, antithyroid drugs for less than 3 months. The TCR library was made from RNA extracted from PBMCs. A roughly 10-milliliter sample of peripheral blood was drawn into EDTA tubes. These data were likewise used in another study, on T cells in Graves' hyperthyroidism and ophthalmopathy.

The V and J genes are TRBV27 and TRBJ1-5, with TRBD1 as a possible D gene (6 bases). This material consisted of peripheral blood mononuclear cells (PBMCs), taken at new diagnosis, from a patient treated with antithyroid drugs. This receptor was identified in a man aged 35-49 years with Graves disease. For the CDR3, the DNA is TGTGCCAGCAGAGAGGCAGGGGTCCGGGACAATCAGCCCCAGCATTTT. It codes for CASREAGVRDNQPQHF.